This T cell receptor (beta chain) came from a study of read filtering for tumor transcriptome and immune sequencing. The library was built from approximately 400 ng RNA with molecular barcoded adaptors for alpha/delta and beta/gamma chains. From the reads, TCRdb called clonotypes with MiXCR, one entry per CDR3 protein. The table has approximately 59,000 distinct CDR3 sequences, more than 9% seen once. This clonotype has more than one count but fewer than ten. The CDR3 is 15 amino acids. V lost 5 bases to trimming and J lost 0 bases, with 13 bases between them. Looked up from germline, CDR1 is SEHNR and CDR2 is FQNEAQ (reference sequence).

The chain has TRBV7-9 and TRBJ1-2, with D maybe TRBD1 (6 bases). The sequence was obtained from a donor aged 40 or over with multiple myeloma. The material sequenced was a population of CD138-negative cells sorted from bone marrow. CDR3 sequence (DNA): TGTGCCAGCAGCCTACGGACAGCTCCTAACTATGGCTACACCTTC. It is translated as CASSLRTAPNYGYTF.